The sequence of this TCR beta chain was determined in a study of blood T cell repertoires in COVID-19. This clone came up a few times. Sequenced by immunoSEQ multiplex PCR; TCRdb stores in-frame clones only, minus some. The sample consists of some 41,000 clones, 80% to 90% of them appearing once. V shed 6 bases and J shed 3 bases, with 8 bases lying between them. The CDR3 has 12 amino acids. Sequenced material: peripheral blood. The TCR sequence derives from a man in his 70s with active COVID-19. V usage is TRBV12-3 or TRBV12-4 and J usage is TRBJ1-1; D might be TRBD1 (6 bases). CDR3 coding DNA: TGTGCCAGCAGACAGGGCTACACTGAAGCTTTCTTT. The encoded protein is CASRQGYTEAFF.